A selection of T cell receptor beta chains follows, all from one sample in a study of cytomegalovirus exposure and HLA in healthy donors. Data came from immunoSEQ multiplex PCR; TCRdb stores just in-frame clones and leaves some out. The data show about 350,000 clones, 75% to 90% seen once. Specimen: PBMCs. The receptors shown here come from a woman aged 25 to 39 in good health and CMV-seropositive. Each CDR3 is given with its conserved first and last residue. A D gene is named only where the DNA matches it firmly. Size is omitted from some rows. Given values are once, few, many or a class for expanded clones.

j_gene,d_gene,abundance,v_gene,CDR3nt,CDR3aa
TRBJ1-2,-,-,TRBV9,TGTGCCAGCAGCCTGGCGAACTATGGCTACACCTTC,CASSLANYGYTF
TRBJ1-4,TRBD1,-,TRBV30,TGTGCCTGGAGTTCACTTCGACAGGGACTAGGGTCGACTAATGAAAAACTGTTTTTT,CAWSSLRQGLGSTNEKLFF
TRBJ2-1,-,-,TRBV9,TGTGCCAGCAGCGCCTTGTTAGTCCCACGGGGGAATGAGCAGTTCTTC,CASSALLVPRGNEQFF
TRBJ1-6,-,-,TRBV9,TGTGCCAGCAGCAAGGACGGATCTCATAATTCACCCCTCCACTTT,CASSKDGSHNSPLHF
TRBJ2-3,TRBD2,-,TRBV9,TGTGCCAGCAGTGCCAGGGAGGGGACAGATACGCAGTATTTT,CASSAREGTDTQYF
TRBJ2-5,-,-,TRBV6-1,TGTGCCAGCAGGAAACAGGGTAAAGAGACCCAGTACTTC,CASRKQGKETQYF
TRBJ2-1,-,once,TRBV30,TGTGCCTGGACCGAGGGGGTACGCAATGAGCAGTTCTTC,CAWTEGVRNEQFF
TRBJ2-5,-,-,TRBV6-6,TGTGCCAGCAGCGCGATTCCTTCTACTGCGCAAGAGACCCAGTACTTC,CASSAIPSTAQETQYF
TRBJ2-5,-,-,TRBV7-7,TGTGCCAGCAGCCCCCGAGCGGCTCCAAGGGAGACCCAGTACTTC,CASSPRAAPRETQYF
TRBJ2-1,TRBD2,-,TRBV7-8,TGTGCCAGCAGCGTGACTAGCGGGACGGGTAATGAGCAGTTCTTC,CASSVTSGTGNEQFF
TRBJ1-2,-,-,TRBV5-6,TGTGCCAGCAGCTTGGAGCTGGGTGGCTATGGCTACACCTTC,CASSLELGGYGYTF
TRBJ2-3,TRBD2,many,TRBV6-1,TGTGCCAGCAGTGGACTAGCGGGAAACACAGATACGCAGTATTTT,CASSGLAGNTDTQYF
TRBJ1-4,-,-,TRBV6-5,TGTGCCAGCAGTTACTCGATGGCAGCAACTAATGAAAAACTGTTTTTT,CASSYSMAATNEKLFF
TRBJ2-1,TRBD2,-,TRBV11-2,TGTGCCAGCAGCTCTAGCGGGAGGAGCTCCTACAATGAGCAGTTCTTC,CASSSSGRSSYNEQFF
TRBJ2-7,TRBD1,-,TRBV27,TGTGCCAGCAGTGACAGGGGTTACGAGCAGTACTTC,CASSDRGYEQYF
TRBJ2-1,-,-,TRBV6-4,TGTGCCAGCAGTCCGGCCAGGACCTACAACAATGAGCAGTTCTTC,CASSPARTYNNEQFF
TRBJ1-1,-,-,TRBV28,TGTGCCAGCAGTCAAGGACTGAACACTGAAGCTTTCTTT,CASSQGLNTEAFF
TRBJ2-7,TRBD2,-,TRBV4-3,TGCGCCAGCAGCTGGACTAGCGGGAGCAAGTACGAGCAGTACTTC,CASSWTSGSKYEQYF
TRBJ2-1,TRBD2,-,TRBV6-1,TGTGCCAGCAGCCGACTAGCGGGGGGGAATGAGCAGTTCTTC,CASSRLAGGNEQFF
TRBJ1-2,-,-,TRBV30,TGTGCCTGGAGTGGTTTCGGCTATGGCTACACCTTC,CAWSGFGYGYTF
TRBJ2-7,-,-,TRBV4-3,TGCGCCAGCAGCCAAGCCCCCTCCTACGAGCAGTACTTC,CASSQAPSYEQYF
TRBJ1-6,TRBD1,-,TRBV2,TGTGCCAGTAAGCAGGCCGACAGGGATAATTCACCCCTCCACTTT,CASKQADRDNSPLHF
TRBJ1-6,TRBD1,few,TRBV2,TGTGCCAGCAGTGACCAGGGGGCTAACTCACCCCTCCACTTT,CASSDQGANSPLHF
TRBJ2-5,TRBD1,-,TRBV5-4,TGTGCCAGCAGCCGACAGGGGCCCCAAGAGACCCAGTACTTC,CASSRQGPQETQYF
TRBJ2-7,-,-,TRBV10-3,TGTGCCATCAGTAAGAGACTGTTTGCAGACGAGCAGTACTTC,CAISKRLFADEQYF
TRBJ1-4,-,-,TRBV4-1,TGCGCCAGCAGCCGGCAACCCGACGGAAAAACAACTAATGAAAAACTGTTTTTT,CASSRQPDGKTTNEKLFF
TRBJ1-5,-,-,TRBV4-2,TGTGCCAGCAGCCCAAGTAGTCCCAGGGGAAGTGGATGGCCCCAGCATTTT,CASSPSSPRGSGWPQHF
TRBJ1-2,TRBD1,-,TRBV5-6,TGTGCCAGCAGCTTAGGGACAGGCATAAGGAGTGACTATGGCTACACCTTC,CASSLGTGIRSDYGYTF
TRBJ2-7,-,-,TRBV19,TGTGCCAGTAGTATACTGGGTAACTACGAGCAGTACTTC,CASSILGNYEQYF
TRBJ2-7,-,-,TRBV28,TGTGCCAGCAGTTTACGGGGCAGGACCACCTACGAGCAGTACTTC,CASSLRGRTTYEQYF
TRBJ1-5,-,few,TRBV27,TGTGCCAGCAAGAGGGCTGGCAATCAGCCCCAGCATTTT,CASKRAGNQPQHF